This T cell receptor (beta chain) was found in a study of CD8 T cells in ankylosing spondylitis. Germline V lookup: CDR1 MDHEN, CDR2 SYDVKM. This CDR3 spans 15 amino acids. V gave up 5 bases and J gave up 6 bases; unmatched junction bases: 13. Only a few counts were recorded for this clonotype. From the 5' RACE reads, TCRdb called clonotypes with MiXCR, one entry per CDR3 protein. The sample includes around 320,000 distinct CDR3 sequences, roughly 20% seen only once; the top ten take about 3.7%. The TCR comes from a female donor with ankylosing spondylitis or in good health (not recorded which). The sample comprised blood, either unsorted or a sorted T cell fraction (not recorded which). The chain carries TRBV28 and TRBJ2-7, with 7 bases that match TRBD2. DNA for the CDR3: TGTGCCAGCAGTCGCGCGGGGGTTGCGTACCGCGAGCAGTACTTC. This gives the protein CASSRAGVAYREQYF. The whole variable domain, remainder taken from reference TRBV28 and TRBJ2-7, is DVKVTQSSRYLVKRTGEKVFLECVQDMDHENMFWYRQDPGLGLRLIYFSYDVKMKEKGDIPEGYSVSREKKERFSLILESASTNQTSMYLCASSRAGVAYREQYFGPGTRLTVT.